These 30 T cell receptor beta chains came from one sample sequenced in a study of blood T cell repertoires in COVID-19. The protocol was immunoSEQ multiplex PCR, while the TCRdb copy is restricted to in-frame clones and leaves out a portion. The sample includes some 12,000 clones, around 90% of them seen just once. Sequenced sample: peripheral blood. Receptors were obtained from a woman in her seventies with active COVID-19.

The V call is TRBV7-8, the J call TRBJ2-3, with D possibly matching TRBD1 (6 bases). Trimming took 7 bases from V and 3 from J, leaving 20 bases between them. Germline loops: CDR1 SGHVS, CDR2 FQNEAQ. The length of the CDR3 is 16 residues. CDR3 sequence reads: CASTALWQGRTDTQYF. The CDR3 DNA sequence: TGTGCCAGCACAGCTTTGTGGCAGGGGCGGACAGATACGCAGTATTTT.

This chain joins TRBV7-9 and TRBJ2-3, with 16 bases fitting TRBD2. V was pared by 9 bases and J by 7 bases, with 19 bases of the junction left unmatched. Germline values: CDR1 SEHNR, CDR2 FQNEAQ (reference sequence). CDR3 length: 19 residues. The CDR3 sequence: CARAPGLAGGPKGRHTQYF. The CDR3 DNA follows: TGTGCCAGAGCCCCGGGACTAGCGGGAGGGCCAAAGGGCCGTCATACGCAGTATTTT.

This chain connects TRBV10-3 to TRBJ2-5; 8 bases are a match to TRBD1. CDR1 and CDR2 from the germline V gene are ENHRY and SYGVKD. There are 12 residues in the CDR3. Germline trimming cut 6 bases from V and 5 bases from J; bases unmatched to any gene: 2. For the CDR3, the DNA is TGTGCCATCAGCAGGGGGCAGGAGACCCAGTACTTC. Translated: CAISRGQETQYF.

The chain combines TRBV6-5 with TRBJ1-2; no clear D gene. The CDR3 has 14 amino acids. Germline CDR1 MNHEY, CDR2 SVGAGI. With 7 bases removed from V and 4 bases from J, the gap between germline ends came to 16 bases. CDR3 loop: CASTNLPEAYGYTF. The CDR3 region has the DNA TGTGCCAGCACTAACCTACCGGAGGCCTATGGCTACACCTTC.

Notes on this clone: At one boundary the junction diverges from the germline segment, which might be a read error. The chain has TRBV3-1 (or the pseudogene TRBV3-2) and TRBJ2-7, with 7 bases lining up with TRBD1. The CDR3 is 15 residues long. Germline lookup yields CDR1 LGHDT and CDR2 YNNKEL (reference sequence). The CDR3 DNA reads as TGTGCCAGCAGTCAAGGTTGGGACAGATCCTACGAGCAGTACTTC. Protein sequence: CASSQGWDRSYEQYF.

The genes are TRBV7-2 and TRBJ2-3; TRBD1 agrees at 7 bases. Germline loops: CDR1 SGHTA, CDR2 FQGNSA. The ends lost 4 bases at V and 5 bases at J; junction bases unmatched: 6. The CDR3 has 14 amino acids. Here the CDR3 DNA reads TGTGCCAGCAGCTCCACAGGGGCGTTAGATACGCAGTATTTT. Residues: CASSSTGALDTQYF.

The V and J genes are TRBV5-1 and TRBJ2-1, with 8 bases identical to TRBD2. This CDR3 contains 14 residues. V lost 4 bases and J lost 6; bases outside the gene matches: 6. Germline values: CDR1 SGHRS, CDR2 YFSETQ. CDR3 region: CASSKTSDSNEQFF. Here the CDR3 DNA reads TGCGCCAGCAGCAAGACTAGCGACAGCAATGAGCAGTTCTTC.

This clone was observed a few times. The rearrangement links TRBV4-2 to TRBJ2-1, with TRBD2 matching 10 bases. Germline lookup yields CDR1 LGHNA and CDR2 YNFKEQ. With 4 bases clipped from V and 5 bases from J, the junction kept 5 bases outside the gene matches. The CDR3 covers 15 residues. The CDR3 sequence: CASSRGTSDNNEQFF. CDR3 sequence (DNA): TGTGCCAGCAGCCGAGGGACTAGCGACAACAATGAGCAGTTCTTC.

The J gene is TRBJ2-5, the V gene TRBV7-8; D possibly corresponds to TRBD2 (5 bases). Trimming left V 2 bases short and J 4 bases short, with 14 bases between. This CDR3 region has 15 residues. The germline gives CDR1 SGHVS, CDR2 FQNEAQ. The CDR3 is CASSLMPGIRETQYF. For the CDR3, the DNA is TGTGCCAGCAGCTTAATGCCGGGGATTCGAGAGACCCAGTACTTC.

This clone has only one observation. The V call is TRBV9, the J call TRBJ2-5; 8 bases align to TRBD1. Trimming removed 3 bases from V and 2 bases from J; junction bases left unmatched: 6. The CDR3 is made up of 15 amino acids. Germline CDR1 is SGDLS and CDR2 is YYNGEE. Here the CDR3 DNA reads TGTGCCAGCAGCGAGGGGACAGGAGGACAAGAGACCCAGTACTTC. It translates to CASSEGTGGQETQYF.

The CDR3 loop is CASSLSPSYEQYF. The CDR3 region has the DNA TGTGCCAGCAGTTTATCACCTAGCTACGAGCAGTACTTC. This sequence joins TRBV28 and TRBJ2-7; no clear D. Germline V lookup: CDR1 MDHEN, CDR2 SYDVKM. The ends were cut back, 1 base at V and 3 bases at J, with 7 bases in the middle. The CDR3 sequence is 13 residues long.

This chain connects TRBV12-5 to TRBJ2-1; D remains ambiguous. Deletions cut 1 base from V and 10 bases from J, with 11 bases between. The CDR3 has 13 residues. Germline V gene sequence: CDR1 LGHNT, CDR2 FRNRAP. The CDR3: CASGLGVSREQFF. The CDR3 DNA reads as TGTGCTAGTGGTTTGGGGGTTAGCCGGGAGCAGTTCTTC.

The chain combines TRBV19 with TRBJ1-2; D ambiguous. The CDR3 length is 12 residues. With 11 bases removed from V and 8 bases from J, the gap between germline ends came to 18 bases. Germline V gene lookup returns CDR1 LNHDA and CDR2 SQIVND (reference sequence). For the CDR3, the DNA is TGTGCCTCAAAGGAGCCTATGACCGGCTACACCTTC. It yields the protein CASKEPMTGYTF.

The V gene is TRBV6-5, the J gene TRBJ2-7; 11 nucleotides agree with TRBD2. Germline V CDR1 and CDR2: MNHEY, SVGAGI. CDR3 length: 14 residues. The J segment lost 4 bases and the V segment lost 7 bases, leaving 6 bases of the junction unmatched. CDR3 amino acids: CASTRLAGKYEQYF. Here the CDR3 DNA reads TGTGCCAGCACTCGACTAGCGGGAAAATACGAGCAGTACTTC.

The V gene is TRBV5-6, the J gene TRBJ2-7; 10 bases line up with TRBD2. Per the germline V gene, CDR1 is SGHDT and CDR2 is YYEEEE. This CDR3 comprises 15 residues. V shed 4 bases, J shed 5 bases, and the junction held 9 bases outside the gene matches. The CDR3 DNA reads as TGTGCCAGCAGCAGGACCGGGACTAGCGTTGACGAGCAGTACTTC. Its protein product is CASSRTGTSVDEQYF.

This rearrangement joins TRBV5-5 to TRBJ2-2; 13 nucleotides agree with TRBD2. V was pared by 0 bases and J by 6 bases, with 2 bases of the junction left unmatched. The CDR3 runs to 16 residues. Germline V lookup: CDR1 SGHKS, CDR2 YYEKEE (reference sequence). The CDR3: CASSLELAGGAGELFF. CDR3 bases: TGTGCCAGCAGCTTGGAACTAGCGGGAGGGGCCGGGGAGCTGTTTTTT.

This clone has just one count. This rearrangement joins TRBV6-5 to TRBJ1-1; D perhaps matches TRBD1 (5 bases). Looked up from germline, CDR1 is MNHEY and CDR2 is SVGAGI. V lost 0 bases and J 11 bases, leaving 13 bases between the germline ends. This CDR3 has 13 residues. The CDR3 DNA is TGTGCCAGCAGTTACTCGATGGGGGGGTGGGCTTTCTTT. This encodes CASSYSMGGWAFF.

CDR3 nucleotides: TGTGCCAGCAGTTACTCCAGCGGGATCTCCGGGGAGCTGTTTTTT. Translation: CASSYSSGISGELFF. The gene calls are TRBV6-2 or TRBV6-3 and TRBJ2-2; TRBD2 matches at 7 bases. Germline assignment: CDR1 MNHEY and CDR2 SVGEGT. The CDR3 totals 15 residues. V was pared by 0 bases and J by 6 bases, with 4 bases of the junction left unmatched.

The CDR3 here is CASSYGTSGATYEQYF. The CDR3 DNA is TGTGCCAGCAGTTACGGGACTAGCGGAGCCACCTACGAGCAGTACTTC. V is TRBV6-5 and J is TRBJ2-7, with 11 positions matching TRBD2. The CDR3 loop spans 16 amino acids. Germline CDR1 and CDR2: MNHEY and SVGAGI. V was clipped by 2 bases and J by 2 bases; unmatched bases: 5.

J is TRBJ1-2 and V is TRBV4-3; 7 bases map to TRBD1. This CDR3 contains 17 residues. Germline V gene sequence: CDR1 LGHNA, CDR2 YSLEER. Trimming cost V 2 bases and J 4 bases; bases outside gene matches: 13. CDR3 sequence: CASSQLTGQPTSYGYTF. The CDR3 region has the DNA TGCGCCAGCAGCCAACTCACGGGACAGCCTACATCCTATGGCTACACCTTC.

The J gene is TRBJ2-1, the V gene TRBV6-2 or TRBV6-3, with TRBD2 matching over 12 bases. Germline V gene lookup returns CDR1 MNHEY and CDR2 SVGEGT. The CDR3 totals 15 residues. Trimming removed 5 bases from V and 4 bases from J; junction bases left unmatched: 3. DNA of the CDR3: TGTGCCAGCAGTCAACTAGCGGGAGGATACAATGAGCAGTTCTTC. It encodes CASSQLAGGYNEQFF.

CDR3 protein: CASSIWGGSSYNEQFF. The DNA for the CDR3 is TGTGCCAGTAGTATCTGGGGCGGTAGCTCCTACAATGAGCAGTTCTTC. The chain couples TRBV19 to TRBJ2-1; the D gene is possibly TRBD1 (5 bases). The germline CDR1 and CDR2 sequences are LNHDA and SQIVND (reference sequence). Trimming stripped 3 bases from V and 0 bases from J, with 12 bases between. The CDR3 is 16 amino acids.

The CDR3 sequence: CASSFWRERPDTQYF. CDR3 DNA: TGCGCCAGCAGCTTCTGGCGGGAGAGACCAGATACGCAGTATTTT. This chain links TRBV5-1 with TRBJ2-3, with 7 nucleotides matching TRBD2. Germline CDR1 is SGHRS and CDR2 is YFSETQ. The CDR3 totals 15 residues. The V segment lost 2 bases and the J segment 4 bases; nucleotides outside the gene matches: 7.

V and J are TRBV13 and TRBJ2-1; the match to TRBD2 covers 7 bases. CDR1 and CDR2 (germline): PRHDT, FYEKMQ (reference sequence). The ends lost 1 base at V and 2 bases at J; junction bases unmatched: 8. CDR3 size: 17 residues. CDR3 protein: CASSLARAGPPYNEQFF. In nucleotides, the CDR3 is TGTGCCAGCAGCTTAGCGAGAGCGGGACCCCCCTACAATGAGCAGTTCTTC.

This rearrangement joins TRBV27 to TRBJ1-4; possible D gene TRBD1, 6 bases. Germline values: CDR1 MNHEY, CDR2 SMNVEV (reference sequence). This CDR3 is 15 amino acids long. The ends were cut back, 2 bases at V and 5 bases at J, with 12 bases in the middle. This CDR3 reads CASSLRGFPNEKLFF. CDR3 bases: TGTGCCAGCAGTTTAAGGGGGTTCCCCAATGAAAAACTGTTTTTT.

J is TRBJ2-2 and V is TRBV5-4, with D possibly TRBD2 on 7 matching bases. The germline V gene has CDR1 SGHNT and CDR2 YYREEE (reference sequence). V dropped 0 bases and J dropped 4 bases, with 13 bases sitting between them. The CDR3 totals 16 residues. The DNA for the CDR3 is TGTGCCAGCAGCTTGGCCGGGGGGCTCGGCACCGGGGAGCTGTTTTTT. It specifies CASSLAGGLGTGELFF.

In nucleotides, the CDR3 is TGTGCCAGTAGTCCCCTAGCGGGAGGGGGGCACAATGAGCAGTTCTTC. Amino acids: CASSPLAGGGHNEQFF. The chain carries TRBV19 and TRBJ2-1; 12 positions agree with TRBD2. V dropped 5 bases and J dropped 5; count of bases not matched to a gene: 7. Germline-derived CDR1 and CDR2 are LNHDA and SQIVND (reference sequence). The CDR3 length is 16 residues.

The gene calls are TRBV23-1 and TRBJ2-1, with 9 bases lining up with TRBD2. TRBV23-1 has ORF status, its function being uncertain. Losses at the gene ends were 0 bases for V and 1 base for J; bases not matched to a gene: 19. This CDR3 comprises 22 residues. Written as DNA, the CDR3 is TGCGCCAGCAGTCAATCTAGGGTAACGTGTAGCGGGAGCACCCCATCCTACAATGAGCAGTTCTTC. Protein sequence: CASSQSRVTCSGSTPSYNEQFF.

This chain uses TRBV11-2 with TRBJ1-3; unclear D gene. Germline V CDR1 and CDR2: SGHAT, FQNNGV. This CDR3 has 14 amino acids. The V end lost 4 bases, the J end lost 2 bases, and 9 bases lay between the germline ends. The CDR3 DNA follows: TGTGCCAGCAGCTCCCCGCGGACTGGAAACACCATATATTTT. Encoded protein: CASSSPRTGNTIYF.

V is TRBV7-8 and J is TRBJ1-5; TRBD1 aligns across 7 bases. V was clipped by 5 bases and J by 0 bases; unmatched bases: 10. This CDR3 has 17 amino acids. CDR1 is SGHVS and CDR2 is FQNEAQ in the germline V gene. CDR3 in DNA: TGTGCCAGCAGCCCTCGACAGGGAACCGATAGCAATCAGCCCCAGCATTTT. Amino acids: CASSPRQGTDSNQPQHF.